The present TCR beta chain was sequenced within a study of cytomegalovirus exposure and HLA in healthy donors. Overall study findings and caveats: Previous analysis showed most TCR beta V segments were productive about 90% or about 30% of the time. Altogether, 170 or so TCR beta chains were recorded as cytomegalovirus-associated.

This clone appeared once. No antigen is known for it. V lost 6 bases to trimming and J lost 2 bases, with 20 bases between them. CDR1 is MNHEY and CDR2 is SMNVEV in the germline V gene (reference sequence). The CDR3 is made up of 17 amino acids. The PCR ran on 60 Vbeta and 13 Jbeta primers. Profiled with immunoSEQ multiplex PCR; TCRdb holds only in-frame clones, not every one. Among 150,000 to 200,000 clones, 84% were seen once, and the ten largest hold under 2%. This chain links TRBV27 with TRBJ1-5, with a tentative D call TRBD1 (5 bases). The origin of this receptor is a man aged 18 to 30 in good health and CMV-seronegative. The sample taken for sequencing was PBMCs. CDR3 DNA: TGTGCCAGCAGCCACGCTCGGGCAGGGTCGGGCAATCAGCCCCAGCATTTT. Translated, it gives CASSHARAGSGNQPQHF.